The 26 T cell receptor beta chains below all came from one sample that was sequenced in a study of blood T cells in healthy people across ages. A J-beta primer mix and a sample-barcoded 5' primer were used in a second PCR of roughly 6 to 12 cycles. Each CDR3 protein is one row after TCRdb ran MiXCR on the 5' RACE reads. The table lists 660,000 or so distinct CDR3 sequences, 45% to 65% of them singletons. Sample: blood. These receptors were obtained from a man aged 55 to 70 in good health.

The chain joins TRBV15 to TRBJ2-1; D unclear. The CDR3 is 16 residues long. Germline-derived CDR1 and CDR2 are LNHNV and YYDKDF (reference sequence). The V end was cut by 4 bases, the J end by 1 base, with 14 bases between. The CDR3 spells CATSNRAGVSYNEQFF. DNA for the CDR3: TGTGCCACCAGCAACAGAGCCGGAGTTTCCTACAATGAGCAGTTCTTC.

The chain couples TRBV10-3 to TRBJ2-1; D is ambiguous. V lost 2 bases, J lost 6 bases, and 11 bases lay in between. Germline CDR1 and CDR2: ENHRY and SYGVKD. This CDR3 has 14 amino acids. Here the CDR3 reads CAISEPGPLNEQFF. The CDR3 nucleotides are TGTGCCATCAGTGAGCCTGGGCCCCTCAATGAGCAGTTCTTC.

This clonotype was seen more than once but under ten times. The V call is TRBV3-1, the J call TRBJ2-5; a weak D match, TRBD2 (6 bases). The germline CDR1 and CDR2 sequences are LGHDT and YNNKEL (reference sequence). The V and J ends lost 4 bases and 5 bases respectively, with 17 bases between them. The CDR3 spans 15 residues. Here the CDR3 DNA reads TGTGCCAGCAGCCGTCAGACGGGGGAACACGAGACCCAGTACTTC. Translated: CASSRQTGEHETQYF.

The CDR3 is CSASMVARGKVTQYF. The CDR3 nucleotides read TGCAGTGCTAGCATGGTGGCCAGGGGGAAGGTGACCCAGTACTTC. The V gene is TRBV20-1, the J gene TRBJ2-7; 7 positions match TRBD1. The better agreement between TRBJ2-5 and the DNA end casts doubt on the J call. Germline V gene data show CDR1 as DFQATT and CDR2 as SNEGSKA (reference sequence). This CDR3 is built from 15 residues.

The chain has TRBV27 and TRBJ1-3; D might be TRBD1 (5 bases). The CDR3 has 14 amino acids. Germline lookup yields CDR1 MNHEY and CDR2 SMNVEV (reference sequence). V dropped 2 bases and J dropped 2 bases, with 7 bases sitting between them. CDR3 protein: CASSLRGTGNTIYF. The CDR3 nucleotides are TGTGCCAGCAGTTTACGGGGGACTGGAAACACCATATATTTT.

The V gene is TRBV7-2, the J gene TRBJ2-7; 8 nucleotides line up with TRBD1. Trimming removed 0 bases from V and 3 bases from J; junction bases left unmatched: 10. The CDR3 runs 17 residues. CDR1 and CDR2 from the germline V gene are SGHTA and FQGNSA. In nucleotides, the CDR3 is TGTGCCAGCAGCTTAGCGTCAGGACAGGGTGGATACTACGAGCAGTACTTC. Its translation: CASSLASGQGGYYEQYF.

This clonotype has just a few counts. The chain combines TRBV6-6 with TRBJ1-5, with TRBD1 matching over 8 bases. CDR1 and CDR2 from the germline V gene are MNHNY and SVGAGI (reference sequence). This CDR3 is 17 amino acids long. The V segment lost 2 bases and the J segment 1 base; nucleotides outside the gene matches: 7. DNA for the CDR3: TGTGCCAGCAGTTACCCTCAGGGGGCGCGGAGCAATCAGCCCCAGCATTTT. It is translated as CASSYPQGARSNQPQHF.

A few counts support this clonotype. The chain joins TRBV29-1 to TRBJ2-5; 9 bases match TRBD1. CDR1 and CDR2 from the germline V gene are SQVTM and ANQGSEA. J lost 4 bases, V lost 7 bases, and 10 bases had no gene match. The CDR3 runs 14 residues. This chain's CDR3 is CSGRTRDRVETQYF. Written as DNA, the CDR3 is TGCAGCGGAAGAACCCGGGACAGGGTAGAGACCCAGTACTTC.

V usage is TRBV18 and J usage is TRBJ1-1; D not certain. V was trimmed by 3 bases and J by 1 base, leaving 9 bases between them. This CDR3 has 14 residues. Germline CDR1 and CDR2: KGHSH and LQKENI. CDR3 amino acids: CASSPAGQNTEAFF. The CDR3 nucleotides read TGTGCCAGCTCACCGGCCGGGCAGAACACTGAAGCTTTCTTT.

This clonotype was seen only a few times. CDR3 nucleotide sequence: TGCAGTGCTAGAGATGTAGCGGAGTCGACCTACGAGCAGTACTTC. Protein sequence: CSARDVAESTYEQYF. This chain connects TRBV20-1 to TRBJ2-7, with a possible D match to TRBD2 (6 bases). This CDR3 contains 15 residues. In germline, CDR1 is DFQATT, CDR2 SNEGSKA (reference sequence). Trimming pared 0 bases from V and 2 bases from J, leaving 14 bases between.

CDR3 sequence reads: CSARDQDIRNQPQHF. DNA for the CDR3: TGCAGTGCTAGAGATCAGGACATCCGCAATCAGCCCCAGCATTTT. The V gene is TRBV20-1, the J gene TRBJ1-5; D is perhaps TRBD1 (5 bases). Germline V gene sequence: CDR1 DFQATT, CDR2 SNEGSKA (reference sequence). Trimming cost V 0 bases and J 2 bases, with 11 bases left between them. The CDR3 is 15 amino acids.

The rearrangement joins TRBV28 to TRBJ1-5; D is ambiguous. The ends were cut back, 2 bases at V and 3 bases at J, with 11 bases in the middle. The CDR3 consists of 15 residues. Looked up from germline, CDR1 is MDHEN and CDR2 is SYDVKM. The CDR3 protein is CASSLGTTYNQPQHF. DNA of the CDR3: TGTGCCAGCAGTTTAGGCACAACTTACAATCAGCCCCAGCATTTT.

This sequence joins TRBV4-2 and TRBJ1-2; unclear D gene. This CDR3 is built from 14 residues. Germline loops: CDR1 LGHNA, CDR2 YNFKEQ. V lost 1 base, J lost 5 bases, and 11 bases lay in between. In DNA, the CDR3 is TGTGCCAGCAGCCAAGCCCGGACTGAATATGGCTACACCTTC. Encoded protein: CASSQARTEYGYTF.

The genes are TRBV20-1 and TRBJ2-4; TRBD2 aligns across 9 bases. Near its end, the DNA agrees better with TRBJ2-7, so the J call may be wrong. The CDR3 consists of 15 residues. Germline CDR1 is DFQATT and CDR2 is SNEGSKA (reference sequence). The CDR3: CSARVSAGGGYEQYF. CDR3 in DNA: TGCAGTGCTAGAGTATCAGCGGGGGGCGGCTACGAGCAGTACTTC.

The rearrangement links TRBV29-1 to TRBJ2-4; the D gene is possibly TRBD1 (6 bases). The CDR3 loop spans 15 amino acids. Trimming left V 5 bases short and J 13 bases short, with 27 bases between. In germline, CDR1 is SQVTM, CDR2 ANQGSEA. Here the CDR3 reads CSVIQGGGGWGEQYF. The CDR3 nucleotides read TGCAGCGTTATACAGGGTGGAGGTGGCTGGGGTGAGCAGTACTTC.

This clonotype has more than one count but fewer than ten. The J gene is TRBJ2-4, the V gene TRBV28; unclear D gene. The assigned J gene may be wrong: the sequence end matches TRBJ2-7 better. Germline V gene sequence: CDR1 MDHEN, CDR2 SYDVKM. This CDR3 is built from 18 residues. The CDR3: CASSFRTNPLIASVEQYF. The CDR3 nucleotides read TGTGCCAGCAGTTTCCGAACGAACCCCCTGATCGCCTCCGTCGAGCAGTACTTC.

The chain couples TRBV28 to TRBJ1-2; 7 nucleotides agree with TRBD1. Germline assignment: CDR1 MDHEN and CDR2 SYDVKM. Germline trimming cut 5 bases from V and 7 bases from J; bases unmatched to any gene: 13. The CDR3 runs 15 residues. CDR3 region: CASSATREGAVGYTF. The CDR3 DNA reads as TGTGCCAGCAGTGCCACCAGAGAGGGGGCCGTTGGCTACACCTTC.

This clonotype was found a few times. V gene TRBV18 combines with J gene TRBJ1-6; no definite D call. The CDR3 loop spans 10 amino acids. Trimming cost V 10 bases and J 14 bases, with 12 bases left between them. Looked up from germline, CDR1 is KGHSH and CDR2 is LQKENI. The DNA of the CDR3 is TGTGCCACCGACTTTCACACCCTCCACTTT. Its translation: CATDFHTLHF.

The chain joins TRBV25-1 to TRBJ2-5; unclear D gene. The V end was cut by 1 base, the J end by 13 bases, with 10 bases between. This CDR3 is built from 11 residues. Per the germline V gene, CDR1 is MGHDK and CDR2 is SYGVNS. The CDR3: CASSELGARYF. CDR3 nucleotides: TGTGCCAGCAGTGAATTAGGAGCCCGGTACTTC.

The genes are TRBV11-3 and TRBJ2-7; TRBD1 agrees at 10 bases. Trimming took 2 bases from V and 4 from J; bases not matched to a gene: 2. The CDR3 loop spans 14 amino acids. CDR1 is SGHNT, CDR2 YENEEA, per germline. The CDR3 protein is CASSLWGQGYEQYF. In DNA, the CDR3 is TGTGCCAGCAGCTTATGGGGACAGGGGTACGAGCAGTACTTC.

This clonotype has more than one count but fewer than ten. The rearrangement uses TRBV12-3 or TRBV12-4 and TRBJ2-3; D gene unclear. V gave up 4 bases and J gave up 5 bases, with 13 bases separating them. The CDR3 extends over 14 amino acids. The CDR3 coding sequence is TGTGCCAGCAGTTGTGGAGTGAGAGGAGATACGCAGTATTTT. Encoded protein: CASSCGVRGDTQYF.

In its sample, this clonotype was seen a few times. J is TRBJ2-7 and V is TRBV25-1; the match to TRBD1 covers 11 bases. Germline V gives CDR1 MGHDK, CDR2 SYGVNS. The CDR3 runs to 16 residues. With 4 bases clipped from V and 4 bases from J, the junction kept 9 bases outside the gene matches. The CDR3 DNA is TGTGCCAGCAGTGCCGGACAGGGGGCTAGGGGGTACGAGCAGTACTTC. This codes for CASSAGQGARGYEQYF.

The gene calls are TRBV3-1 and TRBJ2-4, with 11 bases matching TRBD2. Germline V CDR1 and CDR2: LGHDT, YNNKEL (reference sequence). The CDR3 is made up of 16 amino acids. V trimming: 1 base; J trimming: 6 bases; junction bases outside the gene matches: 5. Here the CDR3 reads CASSQVNLAGGNIQYF. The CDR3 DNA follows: TGTGCCAGCAGCCAAGTTAACCTAGCGGGGGGAAACATTCAGTACTTC.

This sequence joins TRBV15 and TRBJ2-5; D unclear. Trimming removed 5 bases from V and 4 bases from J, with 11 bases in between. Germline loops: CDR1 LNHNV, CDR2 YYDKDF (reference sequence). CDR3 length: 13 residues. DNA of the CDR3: TGTGCCACCAGCGCGCATAGAGTAGAGACCCAGTACTTC. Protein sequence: CATSAHRVETQYF.

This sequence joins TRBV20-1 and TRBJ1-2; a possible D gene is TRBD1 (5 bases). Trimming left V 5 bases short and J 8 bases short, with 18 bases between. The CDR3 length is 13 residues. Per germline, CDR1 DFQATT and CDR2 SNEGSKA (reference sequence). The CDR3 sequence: CSALIGTEYGYTF. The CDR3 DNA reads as TGCAGTGCTCTTATAGGGACTGAGTACGGCTACACCTTC.

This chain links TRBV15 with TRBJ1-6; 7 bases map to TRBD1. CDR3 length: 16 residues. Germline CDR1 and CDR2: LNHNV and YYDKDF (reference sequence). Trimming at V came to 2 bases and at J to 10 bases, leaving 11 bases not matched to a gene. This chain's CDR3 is CATSRQQAGGRSPLHF. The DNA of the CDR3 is TGTGCCACCAGCAGACAACAGGCAGGGGGAAGATCACCCCTCCACTTT.